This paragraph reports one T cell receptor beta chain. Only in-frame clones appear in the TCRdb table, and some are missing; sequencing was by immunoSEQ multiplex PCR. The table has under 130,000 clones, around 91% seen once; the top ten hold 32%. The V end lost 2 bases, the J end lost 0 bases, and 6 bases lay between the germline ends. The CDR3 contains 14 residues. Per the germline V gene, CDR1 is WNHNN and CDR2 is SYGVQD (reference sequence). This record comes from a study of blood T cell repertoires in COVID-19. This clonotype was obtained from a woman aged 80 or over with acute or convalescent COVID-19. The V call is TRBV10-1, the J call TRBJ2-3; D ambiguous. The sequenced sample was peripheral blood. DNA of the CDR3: TGCGCCAGCAGTGAGAATCCTAGCACAGATACGCAGTATTTT. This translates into CASSENPSTDTQYF.